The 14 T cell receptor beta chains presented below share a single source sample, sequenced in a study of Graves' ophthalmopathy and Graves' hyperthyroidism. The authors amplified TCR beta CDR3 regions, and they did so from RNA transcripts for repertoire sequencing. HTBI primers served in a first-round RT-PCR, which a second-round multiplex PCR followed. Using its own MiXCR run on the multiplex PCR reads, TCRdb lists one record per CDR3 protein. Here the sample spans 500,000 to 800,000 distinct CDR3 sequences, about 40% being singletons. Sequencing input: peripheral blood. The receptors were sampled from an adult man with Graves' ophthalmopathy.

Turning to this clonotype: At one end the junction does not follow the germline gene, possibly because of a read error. CDR3 sequence: CASSFGQDSYGQYF. CDR3 bases: TGTGCCAGCAGTTTTGGACAGGACTCCTACGGGCAGTACTTC. The chain couples TRBV6-2 or TRBV6-3 to TRBJ2-7; 7 bases match TRBD1. Germline V CDR1 and CDR2: MNHEY, SVGEGT. The CDR3 is made up of 14 amino acids.

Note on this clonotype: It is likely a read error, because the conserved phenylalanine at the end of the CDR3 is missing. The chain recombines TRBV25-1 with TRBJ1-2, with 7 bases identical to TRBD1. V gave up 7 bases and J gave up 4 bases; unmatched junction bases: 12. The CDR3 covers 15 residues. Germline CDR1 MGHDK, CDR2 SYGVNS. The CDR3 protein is CASTSDTGALYGYTL. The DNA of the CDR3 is TGTGCCAGCACTTCCGATACAGGGGCCCTCTATGGCTACACCCTC.

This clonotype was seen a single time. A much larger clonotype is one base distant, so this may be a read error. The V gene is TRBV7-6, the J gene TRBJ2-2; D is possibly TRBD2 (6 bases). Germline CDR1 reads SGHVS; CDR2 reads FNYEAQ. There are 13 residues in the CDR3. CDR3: CASSFRRAGGLFF. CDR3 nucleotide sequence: TGTGCCAGCAGTTTCCGTCGCGCCGGGGGGCTGTTTTTT. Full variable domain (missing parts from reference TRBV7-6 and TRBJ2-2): GAGVSQSPRYKVTKRGQDVALRCDPISGHVSLYWYRQALGQGPEFLTYFNYEAQQDKSGLPNDRFSAERPEGSISTLTIQRTEQRDSAMYRCASSFRRAGGLFFGEGSRLTVL.

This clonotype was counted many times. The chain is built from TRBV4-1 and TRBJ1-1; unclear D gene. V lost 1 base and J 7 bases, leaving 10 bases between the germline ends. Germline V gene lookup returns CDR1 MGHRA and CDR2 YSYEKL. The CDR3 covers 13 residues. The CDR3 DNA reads TGCGCCAGCAGCCAAGGAATGGGGTTTGAAGCTTTCTTT. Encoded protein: CASSQGMGFEAFF.

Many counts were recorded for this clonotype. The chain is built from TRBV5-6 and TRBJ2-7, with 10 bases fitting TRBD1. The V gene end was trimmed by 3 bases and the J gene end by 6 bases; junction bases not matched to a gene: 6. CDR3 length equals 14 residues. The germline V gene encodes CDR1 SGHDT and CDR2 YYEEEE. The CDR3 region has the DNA TGTGCCAGCAGCTCGGCGACAGGGGGCTTCGAGCAGTACTTC. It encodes CASSSATGGFEQYF.

The CDR3 coding sequence is TGCAGTGCTAGTCGGGGGGCCGACGAGCAGTACTTC. Protein: CSASRGADEQYF. J is TRBJ2-7 and V is TRBV20-1; tentatively, D is TRBD2 (7 bases). Deletions cut 3 bases from V and 5 bases from J, with 11 bases between. The germline gives CDR1 DFQATT, CDR2 SNEGSKA (reference sequence). The CDR3 spans 12 residues.

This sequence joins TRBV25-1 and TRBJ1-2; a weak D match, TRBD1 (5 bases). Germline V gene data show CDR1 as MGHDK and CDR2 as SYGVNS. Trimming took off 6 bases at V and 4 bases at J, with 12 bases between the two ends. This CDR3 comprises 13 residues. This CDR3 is CASRGSGGYGYTF. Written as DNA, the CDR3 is TGTGCCAGCAGGGGTTCCGGGGGCTATGGCTACACCTTC.

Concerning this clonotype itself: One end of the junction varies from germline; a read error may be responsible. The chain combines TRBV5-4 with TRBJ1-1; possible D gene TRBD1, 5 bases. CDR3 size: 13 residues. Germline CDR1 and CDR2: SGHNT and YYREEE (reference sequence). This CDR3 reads CASSFKEGTEAFF. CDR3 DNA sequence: TGCGCCAGCAGTTTCAAGGAGGGGACTGAAGCTTTCTTT. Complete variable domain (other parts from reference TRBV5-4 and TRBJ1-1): ETGVTQSPTHLIKTRGQQVTLRCSSQSGHNTVSWYQQALGQGPQFIFQYYREEENGRGNFPPRFSGLQFPNYSSELNVNALELDDSALYLCASSFKEGTEAFFGQGTRLTVV.

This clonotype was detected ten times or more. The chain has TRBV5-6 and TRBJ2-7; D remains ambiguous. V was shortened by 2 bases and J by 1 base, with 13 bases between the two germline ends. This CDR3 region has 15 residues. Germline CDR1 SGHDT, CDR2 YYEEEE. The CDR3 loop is CASSFFGPGSYEQYF. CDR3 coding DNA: TGTGCCAGCAGCTTTTTTGGGCCAGGATCCTACGAGCAGTACTTC.

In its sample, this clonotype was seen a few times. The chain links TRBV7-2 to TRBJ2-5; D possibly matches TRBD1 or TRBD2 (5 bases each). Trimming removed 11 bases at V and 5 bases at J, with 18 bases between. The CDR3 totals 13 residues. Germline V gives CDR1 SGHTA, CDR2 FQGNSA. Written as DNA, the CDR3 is TGTGCCGGTAGCCGGGACGTCCGGGAGACCCAGTACTTC. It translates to CAGSRDVRETQYF.

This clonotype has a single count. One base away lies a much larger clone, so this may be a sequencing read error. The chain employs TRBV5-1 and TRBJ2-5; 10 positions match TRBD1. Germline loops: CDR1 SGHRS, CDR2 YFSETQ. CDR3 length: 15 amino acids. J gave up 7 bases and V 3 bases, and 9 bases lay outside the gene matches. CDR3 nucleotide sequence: TGCGCCAGCAGCTCCGGACAGGGGGAAAGGCGGACCCAGTACTTC. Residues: CASSSGQGERRTQYF.

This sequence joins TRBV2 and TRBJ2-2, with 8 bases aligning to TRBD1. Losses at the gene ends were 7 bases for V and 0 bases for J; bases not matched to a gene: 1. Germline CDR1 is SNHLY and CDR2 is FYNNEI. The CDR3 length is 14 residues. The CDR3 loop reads CASNRGSNTGELFF. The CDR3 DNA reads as TGTGCCAGCAACAGGGGGTCGAACACCGGGGAGCTGTTTTTT.

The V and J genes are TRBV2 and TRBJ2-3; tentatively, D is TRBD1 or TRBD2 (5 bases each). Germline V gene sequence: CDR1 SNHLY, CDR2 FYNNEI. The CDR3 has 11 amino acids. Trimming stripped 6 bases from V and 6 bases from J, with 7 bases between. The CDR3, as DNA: TGTGCCAGCAGGGGGGACGATACGCAGTATTTT. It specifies CASRGDDTQYF.

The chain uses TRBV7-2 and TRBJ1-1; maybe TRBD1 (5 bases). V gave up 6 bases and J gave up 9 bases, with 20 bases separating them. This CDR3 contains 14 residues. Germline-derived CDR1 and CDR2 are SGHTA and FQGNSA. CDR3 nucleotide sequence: TGTGCCAGCAGACAAGCGGGGGGGAGCGCGAAAGCTTTCTTT. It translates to CASRQAGGSAKAFF.